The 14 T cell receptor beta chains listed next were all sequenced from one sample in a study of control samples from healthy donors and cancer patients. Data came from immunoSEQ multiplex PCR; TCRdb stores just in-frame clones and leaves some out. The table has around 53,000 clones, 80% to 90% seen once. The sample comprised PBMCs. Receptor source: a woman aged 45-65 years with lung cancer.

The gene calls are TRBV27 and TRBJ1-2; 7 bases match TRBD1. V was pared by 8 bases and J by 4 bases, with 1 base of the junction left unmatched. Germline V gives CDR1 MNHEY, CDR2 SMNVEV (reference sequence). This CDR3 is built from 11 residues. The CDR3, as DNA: TGTGCCAGCGGACAGGTCTATGGCTACACCTTC. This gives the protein CASGQVYGYTF.

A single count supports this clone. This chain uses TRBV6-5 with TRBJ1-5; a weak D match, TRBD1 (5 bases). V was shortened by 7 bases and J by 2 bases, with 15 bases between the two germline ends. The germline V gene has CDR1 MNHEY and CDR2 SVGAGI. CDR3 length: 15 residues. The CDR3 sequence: CASTAAGGGNQPQHF. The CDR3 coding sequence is TGTGCCAGCACTGCGGCTGGGGGGGGCAATCAGCCCCAGCATTTT.

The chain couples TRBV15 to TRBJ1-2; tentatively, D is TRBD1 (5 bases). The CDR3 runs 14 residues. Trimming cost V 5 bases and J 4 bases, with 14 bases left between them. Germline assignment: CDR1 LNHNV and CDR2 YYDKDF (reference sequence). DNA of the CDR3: TGTGCCACCAGCCACCTGGGCCAGGGCTATGGCTACACCTTC. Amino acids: CATSHLGQGYGYTF.

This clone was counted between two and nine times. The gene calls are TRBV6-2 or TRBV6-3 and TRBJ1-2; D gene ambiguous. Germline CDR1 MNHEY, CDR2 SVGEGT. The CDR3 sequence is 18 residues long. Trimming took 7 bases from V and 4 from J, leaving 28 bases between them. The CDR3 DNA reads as TGTGCCAGCACCCCGTCTAGGGCAGAAGTAAGATCCTCCTATGGCTACACCTTC. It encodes CASTPSRAEVRSSYGYTF.

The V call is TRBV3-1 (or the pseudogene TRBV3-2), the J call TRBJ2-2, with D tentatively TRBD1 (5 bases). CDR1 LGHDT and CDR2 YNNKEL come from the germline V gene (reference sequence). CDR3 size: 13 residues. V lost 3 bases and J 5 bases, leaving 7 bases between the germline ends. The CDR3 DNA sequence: TGTGCCAGCAGCCACAGGGAAACCGGGGAGCTGTTTTTT. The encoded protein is CASSHRETGELFF.

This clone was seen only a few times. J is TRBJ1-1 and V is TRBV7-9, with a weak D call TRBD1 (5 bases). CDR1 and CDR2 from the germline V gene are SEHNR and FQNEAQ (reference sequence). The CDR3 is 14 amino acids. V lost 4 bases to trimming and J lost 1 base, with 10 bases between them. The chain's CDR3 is CASSSSGTNTEAFF. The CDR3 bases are TGTGCCAGCAGCTCATCCGGGACGAACACTGAAGCTTTCTTT. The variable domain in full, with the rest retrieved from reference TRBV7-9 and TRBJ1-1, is DTGVSQNPRHKITKRGQNVTFRCDPISEHNRLYWYRQTLGQGPEFLTYFQNEAQLEKSRLLSDRFSAERPKGSFSTLEIQRTEQGDSAMYLCASSSSGTNTEAFFGQGTRLTVV.

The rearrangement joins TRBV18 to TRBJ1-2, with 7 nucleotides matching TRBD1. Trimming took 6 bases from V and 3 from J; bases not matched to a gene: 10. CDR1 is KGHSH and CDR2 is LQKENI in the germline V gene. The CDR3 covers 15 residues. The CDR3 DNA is TGTGCCAGCTCCGTAACAGGGGAGGTCGACTATGGCTACACCTTC. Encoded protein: CASSVTGEVDYGYTF.

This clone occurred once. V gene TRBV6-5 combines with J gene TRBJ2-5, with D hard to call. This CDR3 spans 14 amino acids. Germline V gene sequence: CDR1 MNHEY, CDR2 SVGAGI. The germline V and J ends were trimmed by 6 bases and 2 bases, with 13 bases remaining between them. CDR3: CASRTPDGQETQYF. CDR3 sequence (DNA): TGTGCCAGCAGGACCCCGGACGGGCAAGAGACCCAGTACTTC.

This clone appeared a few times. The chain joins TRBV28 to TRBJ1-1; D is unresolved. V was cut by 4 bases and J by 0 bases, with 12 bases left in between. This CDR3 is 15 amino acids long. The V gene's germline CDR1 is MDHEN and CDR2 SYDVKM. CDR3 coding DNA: TGTGCCAGCAGTTCCCAAAGGGTCATGAACACTGAAGCTTTCTTT. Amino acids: CASSSQRVMNTEAFF.

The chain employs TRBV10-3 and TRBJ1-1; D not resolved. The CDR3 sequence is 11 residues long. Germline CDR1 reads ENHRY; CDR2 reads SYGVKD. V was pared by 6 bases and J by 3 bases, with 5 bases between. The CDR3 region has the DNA TGTGCCATCAGACAAGACACTGAAGCTTTCTTT. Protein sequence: CAIRQDTEAFF.

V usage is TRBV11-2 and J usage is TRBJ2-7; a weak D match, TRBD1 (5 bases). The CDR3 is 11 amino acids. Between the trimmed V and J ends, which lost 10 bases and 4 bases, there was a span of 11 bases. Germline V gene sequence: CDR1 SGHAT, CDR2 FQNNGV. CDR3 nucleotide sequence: TGTGCCAACCAGGGCCGGTACGAGCAGTACTTC. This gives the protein CANQGRYEQYF.

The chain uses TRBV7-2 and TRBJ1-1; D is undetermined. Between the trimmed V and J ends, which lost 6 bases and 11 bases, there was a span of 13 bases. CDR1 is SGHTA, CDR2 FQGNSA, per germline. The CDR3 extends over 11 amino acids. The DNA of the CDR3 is TGTGCCAGCAGTTTCCTCGGTGGGGCTTTCTTT. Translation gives CASSFLGGAFF.

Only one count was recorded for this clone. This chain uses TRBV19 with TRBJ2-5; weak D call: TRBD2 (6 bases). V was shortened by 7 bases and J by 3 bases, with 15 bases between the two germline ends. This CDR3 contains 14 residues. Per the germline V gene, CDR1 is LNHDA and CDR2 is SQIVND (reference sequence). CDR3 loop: CASTPQGGKETQYF. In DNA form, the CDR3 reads TGTGCCAGTACCCCTCAAGGAGGGAAAGAGACCCAGTACTTC.

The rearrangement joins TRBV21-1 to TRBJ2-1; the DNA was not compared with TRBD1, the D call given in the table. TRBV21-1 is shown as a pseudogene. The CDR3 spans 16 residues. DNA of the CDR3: TGTGCCAGCACCGATGACAGGGCCACTTTCTACAATGAGCAGTTCTTC. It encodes CASTDDRATFYNEQFF.